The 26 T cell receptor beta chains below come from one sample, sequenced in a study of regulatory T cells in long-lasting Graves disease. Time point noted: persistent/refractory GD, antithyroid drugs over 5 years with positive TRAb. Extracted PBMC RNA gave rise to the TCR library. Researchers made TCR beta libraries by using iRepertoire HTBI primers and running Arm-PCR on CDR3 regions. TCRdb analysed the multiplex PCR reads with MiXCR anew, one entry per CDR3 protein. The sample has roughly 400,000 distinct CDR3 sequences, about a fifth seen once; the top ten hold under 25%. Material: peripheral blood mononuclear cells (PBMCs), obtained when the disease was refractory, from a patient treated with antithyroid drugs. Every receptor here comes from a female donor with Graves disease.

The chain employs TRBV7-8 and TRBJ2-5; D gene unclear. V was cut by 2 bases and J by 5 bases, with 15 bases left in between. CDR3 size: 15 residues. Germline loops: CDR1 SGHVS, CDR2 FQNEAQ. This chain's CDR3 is CASSLSGPKKETQYF. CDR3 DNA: TGTGCCAGCAGCTTAAGTGGACCCAAAAAGGAGACCCAGTACTTC.

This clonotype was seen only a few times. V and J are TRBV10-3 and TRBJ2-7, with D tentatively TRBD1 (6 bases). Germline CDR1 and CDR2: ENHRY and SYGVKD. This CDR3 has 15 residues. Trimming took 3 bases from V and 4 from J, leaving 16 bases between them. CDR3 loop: CAISDPQGKLYEQYF. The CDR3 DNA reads TGTGCCATCAGTGACCCACAGGGAAAGCTTTACGAGCAGTACTTC.

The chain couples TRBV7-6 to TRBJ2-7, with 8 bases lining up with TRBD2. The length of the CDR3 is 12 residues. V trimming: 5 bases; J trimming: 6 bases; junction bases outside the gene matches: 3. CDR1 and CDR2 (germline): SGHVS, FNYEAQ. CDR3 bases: TGTGCCAGCAGCCAACGGGGGGGCGAGCAGTACTTC. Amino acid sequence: CASSQRGGEQYF. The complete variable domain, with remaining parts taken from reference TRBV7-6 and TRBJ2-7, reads GAGVSQSPRYKVTKRGQDVALRCDPISGHVSLYWYRQALGQGPEFLTYFNYEAQQDKSGLPNDRFSAERPEGSISTLTIQRTEQRDSAMYRCASSQRGGEQYFGPGTRLTVT.

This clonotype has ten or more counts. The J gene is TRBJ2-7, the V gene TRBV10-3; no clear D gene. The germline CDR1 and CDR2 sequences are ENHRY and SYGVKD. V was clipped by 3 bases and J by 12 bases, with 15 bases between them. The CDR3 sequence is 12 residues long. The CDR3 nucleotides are TGTGCCATCAGTGATCAAGGCCCCGGAGCGTACTTC. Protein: CAISDQGPGAYF.

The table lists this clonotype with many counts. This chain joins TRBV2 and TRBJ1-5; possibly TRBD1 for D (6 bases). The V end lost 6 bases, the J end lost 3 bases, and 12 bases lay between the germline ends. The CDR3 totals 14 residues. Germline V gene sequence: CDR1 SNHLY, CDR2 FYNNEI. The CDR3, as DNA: TGTGCCAGCAGCGGCTCGGGGGCCAATCAGCCCCAGCATTTT. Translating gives CASSGSGANQPQHF.

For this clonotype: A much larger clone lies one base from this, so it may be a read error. CDR3 loop: CAGSSIGYEQYF. In nucleotides, the CDR3 is TGTGCCGGCAGCTCGATTGGGTACGAGCAGTACTTC. V is TRBV7-2 and J is TRBJ2-7; D gene unclear. CDR3 length: 12 amino acids. Germline V gene data show CDR1 as SGHTA and CDR2 as FQGNSA.

CDR3 amino acids: CASSLFLGPNEKLFF. CDR3 DNA sequence: TGTGCCAGCAGCTTATTCCTGGGACCGAATGAAAAACTGTTTTTT. The chain is built from TRBV7-8 and TRBJ1-4; D may be TRBD1 (5 bases). This CDR3 is 15 amino acids long. Germline CDR1 reads SGHVS; CDR2 reads FQNEAQ. V dropped 2 bases and J dropped 5 bases, with 12 bases sitting between them.

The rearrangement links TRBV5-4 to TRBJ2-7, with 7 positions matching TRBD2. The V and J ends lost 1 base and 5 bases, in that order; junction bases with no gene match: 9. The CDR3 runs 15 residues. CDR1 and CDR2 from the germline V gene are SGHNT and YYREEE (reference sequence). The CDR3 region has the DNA TGTGCCAGCAGCTTGAGTGGGAGGGAGGGTAACGAGCAGTACTTC. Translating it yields CASSLSGREGNEQYF.

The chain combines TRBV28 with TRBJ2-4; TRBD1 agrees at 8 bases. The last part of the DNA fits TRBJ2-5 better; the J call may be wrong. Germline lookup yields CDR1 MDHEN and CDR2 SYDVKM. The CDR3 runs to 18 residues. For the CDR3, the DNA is TGTGCCAGCAGTTTTCTCGGGTCGAGCGGCAGGGGGCTTGAGACCCAGTACTTC. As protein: CASSFLGSSGRGLETQYF.

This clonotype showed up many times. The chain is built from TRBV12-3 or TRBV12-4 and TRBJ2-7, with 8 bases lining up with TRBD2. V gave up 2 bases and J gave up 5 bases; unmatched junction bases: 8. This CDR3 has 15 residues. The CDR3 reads CASSLRGGLGNEQYF. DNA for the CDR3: TGTGCCAGCAGTTTAAGAGGGGGACTAGGGAACGAGCAGTACTTC.

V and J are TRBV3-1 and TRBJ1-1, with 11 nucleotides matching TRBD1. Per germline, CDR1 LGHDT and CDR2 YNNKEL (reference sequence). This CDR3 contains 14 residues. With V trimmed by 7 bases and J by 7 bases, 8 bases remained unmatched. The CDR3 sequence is CASTKKGTGGEAFF. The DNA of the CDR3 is TGTGCCAGCACTAAGAAGGGGACAGGGGGTGAAGCTTTCTTT. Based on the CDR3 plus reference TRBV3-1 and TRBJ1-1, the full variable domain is DTAVSQTPKYLVTQMGNDKSIKCEQNLGHDTMYWYKQDSKKFLKIMFSYNNKELIINETVPNRFSPKSPDKAHLNLHINSLELGDSAVYFCASTKKGTGGEAFFGQGTRLTVV.

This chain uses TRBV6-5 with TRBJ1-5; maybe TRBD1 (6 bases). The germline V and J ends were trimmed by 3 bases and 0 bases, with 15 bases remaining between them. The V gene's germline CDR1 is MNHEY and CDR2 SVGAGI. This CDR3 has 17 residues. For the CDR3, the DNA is TGTGCCAGCAGTTATGAACAGGGCACGGGTAGCAATCAGCCCCAGCATTTT. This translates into CASSYEQGTGSNQPQHF.

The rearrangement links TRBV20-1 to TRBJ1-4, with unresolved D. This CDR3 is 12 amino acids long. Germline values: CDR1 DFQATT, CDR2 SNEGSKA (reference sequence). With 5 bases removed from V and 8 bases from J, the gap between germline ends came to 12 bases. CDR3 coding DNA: TGCAGTGCTCTCGGGTTAGGCGAAAAACTGTTTTTT. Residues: CSALGLGEKLFF.

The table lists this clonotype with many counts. The CDR3 DNA is TGTGCCAGCAGCTACAGCGGGAAACACCAAGAGACCCAGTACTTC. It codes for CASSYSGKHQETQYF. This rearrangement joins TRBV7-2 to TRBJ2-5; TRBD2 matches at 7 bases. The CDR3 extends over 15 amino acids. Germline V gene lookup returns CDR1 SGHTA and CDR2 FQGNSA. Losses at the gene ends were 4 bases for V and 0 bases for J; bases not matched to a gene: 5.

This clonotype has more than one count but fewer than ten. CDR3 residues: CASSLRTGVRETQYF. As DNA, the CDR3 is TGTGCCAGCAGCTTAAGGACAGGGGTACGGGAGACCCAGTACTTC. The V call is TRBV7-3, the J call TRBJ2-5; 9 bases are shared with TRBD1. Germline CDR1 and CDR2: SGHTA and FQGTGA. J gave up 5 bases and V 1 base, and 5 bases lay outside the gene matches. CDR3 length: 15 residues.

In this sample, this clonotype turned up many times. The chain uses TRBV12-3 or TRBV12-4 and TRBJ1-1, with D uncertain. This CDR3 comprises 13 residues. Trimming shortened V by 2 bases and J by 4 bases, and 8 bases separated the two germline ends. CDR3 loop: CASSLQARTEAFF. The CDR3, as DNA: TGTGCCAGCAGTTTACAGGCGCGCACTGAAGCTTTCTTT.

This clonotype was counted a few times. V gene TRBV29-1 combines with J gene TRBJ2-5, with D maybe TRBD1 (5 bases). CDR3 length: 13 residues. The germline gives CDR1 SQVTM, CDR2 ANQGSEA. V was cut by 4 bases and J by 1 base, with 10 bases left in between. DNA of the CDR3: TGCAGCGTTGCTAAGGGGTTCCAAGAGACCCAGTACTTC. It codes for CSVAKGFQETQYF.

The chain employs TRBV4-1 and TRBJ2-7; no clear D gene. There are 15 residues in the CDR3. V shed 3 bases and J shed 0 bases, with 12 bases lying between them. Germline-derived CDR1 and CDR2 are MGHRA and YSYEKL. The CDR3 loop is CASSQTLLVSYEQYF. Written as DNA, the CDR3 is TGCGCCAGCAGCCAGACCCTATTAGTCTCCTACGAGCAGTACTTC.

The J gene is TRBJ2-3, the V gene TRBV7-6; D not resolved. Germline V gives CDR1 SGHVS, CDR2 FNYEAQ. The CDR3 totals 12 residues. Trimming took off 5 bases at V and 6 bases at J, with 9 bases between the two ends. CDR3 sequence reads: CASSPAWDTQYF. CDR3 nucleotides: TGTGCCAGCAGCCCGGCGTGGGATACGCAGTATTTT.

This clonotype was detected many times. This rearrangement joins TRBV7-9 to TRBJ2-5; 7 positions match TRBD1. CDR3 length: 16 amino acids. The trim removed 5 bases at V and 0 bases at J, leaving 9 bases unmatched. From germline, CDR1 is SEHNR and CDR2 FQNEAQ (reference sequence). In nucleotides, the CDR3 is TGTGCCAGCAGCCGTACAGGGGTTTGGTACCAAGAGACCCAGTACTTC. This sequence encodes CASSRTGVWYQETQYF.

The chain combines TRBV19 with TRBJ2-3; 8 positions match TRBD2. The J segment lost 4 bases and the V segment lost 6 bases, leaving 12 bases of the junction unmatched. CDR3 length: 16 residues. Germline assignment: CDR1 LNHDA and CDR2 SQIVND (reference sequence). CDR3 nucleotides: TGTGCCAGTAGGGTGGTAGCGGGAAGAGGAGCAGATACGCAGTATTTT. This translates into CASRVVAGRGADTQYF.

The CDR3 DNA sequence: TGTGCCAGCAGCCCCTTAAGGGGACTCAACGTCCTGACTTTC. Translation gives CASSPLRGLNVLTF. The V gene is TRBV28, the J gene TRBJ2-6; TRBD2 might be the D (6 bases). V lost 6 bases and J 9 bases, leaving 15 bases between the germline ends. This CDR3 region has 14 residues. The germline V gene has CDR1 MDHEN and CDR2 SYDVKM.

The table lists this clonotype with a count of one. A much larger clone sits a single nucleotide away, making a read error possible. The CDR3 bases are TGTGCCATCAGTGAGTCTCGGAATGGCTACACCTTC. Amino acid sequence: CAISESRNGYTF. The V gene is TRBV10-3, the J gene TRBJ1-2; unclear D gene. The germline V gene has CDR1 ENHRY and CDR2 SYGVKD. The CDR3 totals 12 residues. The V end lost 0 bases, the J end lost 6 bases, and 5 bases lay between the germline ends.

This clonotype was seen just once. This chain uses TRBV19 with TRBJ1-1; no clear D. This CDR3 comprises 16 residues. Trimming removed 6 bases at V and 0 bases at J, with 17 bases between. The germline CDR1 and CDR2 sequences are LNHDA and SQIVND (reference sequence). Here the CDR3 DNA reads TGTGCCAGTAGCCCCCTGGCAGCTCTCATGAACACTGAAGCTTTCTTT. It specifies CASSPLAALMNTEAFF.

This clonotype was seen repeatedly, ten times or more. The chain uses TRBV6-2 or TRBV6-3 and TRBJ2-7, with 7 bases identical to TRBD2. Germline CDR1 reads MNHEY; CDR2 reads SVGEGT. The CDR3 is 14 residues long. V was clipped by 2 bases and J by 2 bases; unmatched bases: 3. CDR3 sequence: CASSYAGATYEQYF. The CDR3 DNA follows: TGTGCCAGCAGTTACGCGGGAGCGACCTACGAGCAGTACTTC.

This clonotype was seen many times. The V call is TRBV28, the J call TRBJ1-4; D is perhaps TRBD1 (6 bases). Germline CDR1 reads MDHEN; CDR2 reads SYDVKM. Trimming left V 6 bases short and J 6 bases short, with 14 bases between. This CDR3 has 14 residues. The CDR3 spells CASSKGGGYEKLFF. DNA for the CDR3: TGTGCCAGCAGCAAGGGAGGGGGTTATGAAAAACTGTTTTTT.